Listed below are T cell receptor beta chains from one sample, sequenced in a study of T cells in Graves' hyperthyroidism and ophthalmopathy. TCRdb reanalysed the multiplex PCR reads using MiXCR and keeps one entry per CDR3 protein. The sample holds approximately 430,000 distinct CDR3 sequences, approximately 14% seen once. Sequenced: blood. The receptors shown here come from a woman under 30 with Graves' hyperthyroidism. The CDR3 runs from the conserved cysteine through the conserved F or W. The D gene is left open where the match is weak. Expanded clones get a size class; other rows say once, few or many, or leave the size out.

D gene | J gene | V gene | clone size | CDR3 protein | CDR3 DNA
TRBD1 | TRBJ2-5 | TRBV7-9 | - | CASSLGTPDRAYF | TGTGCCAGCAGCTTAGGAACCCCTGACAGGGCTTACTTC
- | TRBJ2-1 | TRBV20-1 | many | CSARGRLEEGWNSYNEQFF | TGCAGTGCTAGAGGGCGATTGGAGGAGGGGTGGAACTCCTACAATGAGCAGTTCTTC
- | TRBJ2-1 | TRBV18 | few | CASSHGPGVTDEQFF | TGTGCCAGCTCGCATGGGCCGGGGGTTACCGATGAGCAGTTCTTC
TRBD1 | TRBJ2-7 | TRBV18 | - | CASSRDRGDEQYF | TGTGCCAGCTCACGGGACAGGGGAGACGAGCAGTACTTC
- | TRBJ1-5 | TRBV6-1 | many | CASSEARGGQPQHF | TGTGCCAGCAGTGAGGCCAGGGGAGGTCAGCCCCAGCATTTT
- | TRBJ1-1 | TRBV11-2 | many | CASSSTQGMNTEAFF | TGTGCCAGCAGCTCAACTCAGGGTATGAACACTGAAGCTTTCTTT
- | TRBJ2-7 | TRBV6-2/TRBV6-3 | once | CASSAIVTGAEQYF | TGTGCCAGCAGTGCCATAGTTACAGGCGCCGAGCAGTACTTC
- | TRBJ1-1 | TRBV18 | many | CASSPKGDTEAFF | TGTGCCAGCTCACCGAAGGGGGACACTGAAGCTTTCTTT
TRBD1 | TRBJ1-5 | TRBV5-5 | - | CASSLQGAGGGLQPQHF | TGTGCCAGCAGCCTACAAGGCGCAGGGGGCGGTCTTCAGCCCCAGCATTTT
TRBD1 | TRBJ1-1 | TRBV20-1 | many | CSARDRDRGRTEAFF | TGCAGTGCTAGAGATCGGGACAGGGGAAGGACTGAAGCTTTCTTT
- | TRBJ2-2 | TRBV6-1 | few | CASSVTQYSNPNANTGELFF | TGTGCCAGCAGCGTAACACAGTACTCCAATCCCAACGCGAACACCGGGGAGCTGTTTTTT
- | TRBJ1-3 | TRBV29-1 | few | CSADGVSGNTIYF | TGCAGTGCGGACGGAGTCTCTGGAAACACCATATATTTT
- | TRBJ2-4 | TRBV12-3/TRBV12-4 | many | CAHTREKRYIQYF | TGTGCCCACACTCGGGAGAAACGGTACATTCAGTACTTC
- | TRBJ2-4 | TRBV27 | few | CASSSVRGLSIKNIQYF | TGTGCCAGCAGTTCTGTCCGGGGACTTTCGATCAAAAACATTCAGTACTTC
- | TRBJ1-1 | TRBV6-2/TRBV6-3 | many | CASSFRLMNTEAFF | TGTGCCAGCAGTTTTCGGCTCATGAACACTGAAGCTTTCTTT
- | TRBJ1-1 | TRBV20-1 | many | CSASFLAPGDTEAFF | TGCAGTGCTAGCTTTCTGGCCCCGGGCGACACTGAAGCTTTCTTT
- | TRBJ2-3 | TRBV7-2 | many | CASSRRIDPWLQYF | TGTGCCAGCAGCCGTCGCATAGACCCCTGGTTGCAGTATTTT
TRBD2 | TRBJ2-7 | TRBV20-1 | many | CSARLAGSYEQYF | TGCAGTGCTAGACTAGCGGGGTCCTACGAGCAGTACTTC
TRBD1 | TRBJ2-5 | TRBV5-1 | few | CASSFGGPTGGQETQYF | TGCGCCAGCAGCTTCGGGGGGCCGACAGGGGGGCAAGAGACCCAGTACTTC
- | TRBJ1-5 | TRBV6-2/TRBV6-3 | - | CASSYSTSNNQPQHF | TGTGCCAGCAGTTACTCGACCAGCAACAATCAGCCCCAGCATTTT
TRBD2 | TRBJ2-1 | TRBV7-3 | many | CASSVGLAGGIEQFF | TGTGCCAGCAGCGTGGGACTAGCGGGAGGAATTGAGCAGTTCTTC
- | TRBJ2-7 | TRBV24-1 | - | CATSPKGAPSYEQYF | TGTGCCACCAGCCCCAAAGGGGCTCCCTCCTACGAGCAGTACTTC
- | TRBJ2-5 | TRBV6-5 | many | CASSYYNRQKKETQYF | TGTGCCAGCAGTTACTATAACAGACAGAAGAAAGAGACCCAGTACTTC
- | TRBJ2-3 | TRBV7-9 | many | CASSPWRTDTQYF | TGTGCCAGCAGCCCCTGGAGGACAGATACGCAGTATTTT
- | TRBJ1-5 | TRBV24-1 | - | CATSGGGSNQPQHF | TGTGCCACCAGTGGAGGGGGAAGCAATCAGCCCCAGCATTTT
- | TRBJ1-1 | TRBV5-1 | many | CASSLGVIGTEAFF | TGCGCCAGCAGCTTGGGGGTGATCGGCACTGAAGCTTTCTTT
- | TRBJ2-7 | TRBV20-1 | - | CSASGGANLGIHEQYF | TGCAGTGCTAGTGGGGGGGCCAATTTAGGCATCCACGAGCAGTACTTC
- | TRBJ1-1 | TRBV6-2/TRBV6-3 | many | CASREGVRPYTEAFF | TGTGCCAGCAGGGAGGGTGTAAGGCCCTACACTGAAGCTTTCTTT
- | TRBJ1-3 | TRBV4-2 | - | CASSQNRDRSGNTIYF | TGTGCCAGCAGCCAGAACAGGGACCGCTCTGGAAACACCATATATTTT
- | TRBJ1-2 | TRBV6-2/TRBV6-3 | many | CASSYPGMADGTGYTF | TGTGCCAGCAGTTACCCCGGAATGGCCGACGGGACTGGCTACACCTTC
- | TRBJ1-1 | TRBV7-4 | many | CASSLNVQKNTEAFF | TGTGCCAGCAGCTTAAACGTCCAGAAGAACACTGAAGCTTTCTTT
- | TRBJ2-3 | TRBV20-1 | many | CSARKGPDTQYF | TGCAGTGCCAGGAAGGGGCCAGATACGCAGTATTTT